These 20 T cell receptor beta chains were sequenced from one sample in a study of post-analysis software for immune sequencing data (dated by TCRdb to between 2014 and 2017). The method behind the library was PCR. Sequencing was carried out with an Illumina HiSeq 2500. To reduce PCR and sequencing biases, unique molecular identifiers were built into the TCR beta cDNA libraries. TCRdb reprocessed the public reads (quality trimming at Q25 with fastp, clone calling with MiXCR) and kept in-frame beta chains. Rows are combined by CDR3 protein, so each entry shows the most common genes and DNA. This sample gives about 820,000 distinct CDR3 sequences in total; about 50% of them show up just once. The ten largest make up approximately 4.3% of the sample. What the authors observed across the whole study: Significantly higher frequencies in patients than in controls were found for a handful of TRBV segments, including TRBV5-6, TRBV5-1 and TRBV20-1.

Their antigens are not known. The source material was blood. Receptors originate from a girl aged 10 to 17 with multiple sclerosis.

V and J are TRBV28 and TRBJ2-5; D gene uncertain. The V end was cut by 6 bases, the J end by 4 bases, with 15 bases between. CDR3 size: 14 residues. Germline CDR1 MDHEN, CDR2 SYDVKM. The CDR3 DNA is TGTGCCAGCAGGGCTAGGGCAAGGCGAGAGACCCAGTACTTC. It codes for CASRARARRETQYF. Using reference TRBV28 and TRBJ2-5 for the parts outside the CDR3, the full variable domain is DVKVTQSSRYLVKRTGEKVFLECVQDMDHENMFWYRQDPGLGLRLIYFSYDVKMKEKGDIPEGYSVSREKKERFSLILESASTNQTSMYLCASRARARRETQYFGPGTRLLVL.

The chain combines TRBV7-9 with TRBJ1-5, with no clear D. Germline CDR1 is SEHNR and CDR2 is FQNEAQ (reference sequence). V dropped 1 base and J dropped 0 bases, with 16 bases sitting between them. This CDR3 has 18 amino acids. The CDR3 region is CASSLVGPEEGSNQPQHF. The CDR3 region has the DNA TGTGCCAGCAGCTTAGTCGGTCCGGAAGAGGGTAGCAATCAGCCCCAGCATTTT.

The chain uses TRBV6-6 and TRBJ2-1; D is undetermined. This CDR3 comprises 11 residues. V lost 2 bases, J lost 10 bases, and 6 bases lay in between. Per germline, CDR1 MNHNY and CDR2 SVGAGI (reference sequence). In nucleotides, the CDR3 is TGTGCCAGCAGTTACCCATCCGAGCAGTTCTTC. Its translation is CASSYPSEQFF.

The V and J genes are TRBV29-1 and TRBJ1-2; possible D gene TRBD1, 5 bases. The CDR3 is 13 residues long. Germline assignment: CDR1 SQVTM and CDR2 ANQGSEA. Trimming pared 7 bases from V and 0 bases from J, leaving 12 bases between. CDR3 DNA: TGCAGCGCCTTTGACAGCCCTAACTATGGCTACACCTTC. It is translated as CSAFDSPNYGYTF.

This chain uses TRBV12-3 or TRBV12-4 with TRBJ1-1; unclear D gene. V gave up 3 bases and J gave up 1 base, with 9 bases separating them. CDR3 length: 14 residues. The CDR3 nucleotides are TGTGCCAGCAGTTTCTCACGGAAGAACACTGAAGCTTTCTTT. This encodes CASSFSRKNTEAFF.

The chain carries TRBV20-1 and TRBJ2-2; D may be TRBD1 or TRBD2 (5 bases each). The CDR3 contains 15 residues. From germline, CDR1 is DFQATT and CDR2 SNEGSKA (reference sequence). V lost 5 bases and J 7 bases, leaving 20 bases between the germline ends. As DNA, the CDR3 is TGCAGTGCTCACGGGGCGAACCGGATCGGCGGGGAGCTGTTTTTT. Protein product: CSAHGANRIGGELFF.

The rearrangement links TRBV5-1 to TRBJ2-7; D is unclear. The last part of the DNA fits TRBJ2-5 better; the J call may be wrong. From germline, CDR1 is SGHRS and CDR2 YFSETQ. The CDR3 is made up of 14 amino acids. Written as DNA, the CDR3 is TGCGCCAGCAGCTTGGGTTTCCGCACAGAGACCCAGTACTTC. Translation gives CASSLGFRTETQYF.

For this clonotype: One end of the junction fails to match germline, which may point to a read error. This chain links TRBV9 with TRBJ1-3, with D possibly TRBD1 on 5 matching bases. The CDR3 extends over 21 amino acids. Germline V lookup: CDR1 SGDLS, CDR2 YYNGEE. This CDR3 reads CASSVVRVGRPLFSSGNTIYF. The DNA for the CDR3 is TGTGCCAGCAGTGTAGTTCGTGTGGGACGGCCGTTGTTTAGCTCTGGAAACACCATATATTTT.

This chain uses TRBV20-1 with TRBJ1-5; no clear D. V lost 2 bases and J lost 4, with 15 bases in between. The CDR3 contains 15 residues. The V gene's germline CDR1 is DFQATT and CDR2 SNEGSKA (reference sequence). The CDR3 DNA follows: TGCAGTGCTAGAACTCAATCGCTGGGGAATCAGCCCCAGCATTTT. It codes for CSARTQSLGNQPQHF.

This clonotype was observed a handful of times. The rearrangement links TRBV3-1 to TRBJ1-2; D unresolved. Trimming took 0 bases from V and 0 from J, leaving 14 bases between them. From germline, CDR1 is LGHDT and CDR2 YNNKEL (reference sequence). The length of the CDR3 is 17 residues. DNA for the CDR3: TGTGCCAGCAGCCAAGATTTGTCTGGATCGGCTAACTATGGCTACACCTTC. It yields the protein CASSQDLSGSANYGYTF.

V and J are TRBV20-1 and TRBJ1-3, with D uncertain. The V and J ends lost 2 bases and 0 bases respectively, with 14 bases between them. The CDR3 loop spans 16 amino acids. Per germline, CDR1 DFQATT and CDR2 SNEGSKA (reference sequence). DNA of the CDR3: TGCAGTGCTAGAAATATGGGTGCGAGCTCTGGAAACACCATATATTTT. Its protein product is CSARNMGASSGNTIYF.

This chain joins TRBV2 and TRBJ1-1; no definite D call. The V end was cut by 5 bases, the J end by 1 base, with 8 bases between. Germline values: CDR1 SNHLY, CDR2 FYNNEI. The CDR3 is made up of 13 amino acids. CDR3: CASSWQQNTEAFF. The CDR3 coding sequence is TGTGCCAGCAGTTGGCAGCAGAACACTGAAGCTTTCTTT. The whole variable domain, filled in from reference TRBV2 and TRBJ1-1, reads EPEVTQTPSHQVTQMGQEVILRCVPISNHLYFYWYRQILGQKVEFLVSFYNNEISEKSEIFDDQFSVERPDGSNFTLKIRSTKLEDSAMYFCASSWQQNTEAFFGQGTRLTVV.

This clonotype was seen more than once but under ten times. This rearrangement joins TRBV6-5 to TRBJ2-7, with 11 nucleotides matching TRBD1. This CDR3 contains 15 residues. J gave up 2 bases and V 0 bases, and 0 bases lay outside the gene matches. CDR1 is MNHEY, CDR2 SVGAGI, per germline. As DNA, the CDR3 is TGTGCCAGCAGTTACTCGGGACAGGGGGCCTACGAGCAGTACTTC. It encodes CASSYSGQGAYEQYF.

This clonotype has only a few counts. The V gene is TRBV10-2, the J gene TRBJ2-7, with 11 nucleotides matching TRBD2. The V gene's germline CDR1 is WSHSY and CDR2 SAAADI. This CDR3 region has 13 residues. The J segment lost 2 bases and the V segment lost 8 bases, leaving 2 bases of the junction unmatched. CDR3 loop: CASGSGRAYEQYF. DNA for the CDR3: TGCGCCAGCGGTAGCGGGAGGGCCTACGAGCAGTACTTC.

V gene TRBV6-1 combines with J gene TRBJ2-3; TRBD2 aligns across 13 bases. V lost 5 bases and J lost 4; bases outside the gene matches: 3. Germline values: CDR1 MNHNS, CDR2 SASEGT. This CDR3 is built from 15 residues. CDR3 residues: CASSRTSGGSDTQYF. The CDR3 DNA follows: TGTGCCAGCAGTCGGACTAGCGGGGGTTCAGATACGCAGTATTTT.

The chain employs TRBV6-6 and TRBJ2-3, with D unclear. CDR1 is MNHNY and CDR2 is SVGAGI in the germline V gene (reference sequence). Trimming removed 6 bases at V and 0 bases at J, with 4 bases between. This CDR3 spans 12 amino acids. Here the CDR3 DNA reads TGTGCCAGCAGAACTAGCACAGATACGCAGTATTTT. Amino acids: CASRTSTDTQYF.

J is TRBJ2-5 and V is TRBV5-1; D unclear. There are 15 residues in the CDR3. CDR1 and CDR2 (germline): SGHRS, YFSETQ. Trimming stripped 4 bases from V and 0 bases from J, with 13 bases between. The CDR3 DNA is TGCGCCAGCAGCCCTGGGGTGGGGTACCAAGAGACCCAGTACTTC. It encodes CASSPGVGYQETQYF.

The rearrangement joins TRBV7-8 to TRBJ2-5; D is unclear. V shed 1 base and J shed 2 bases, with 11 bases lying between them. The CDR3 spans 15 residues. Germline CDR1 and CDR2: SGHVS and FQNEAQ. CDR3 sequence: CASSLGIPLQETQYF. In DNA, the CDR3 is TGTGCCAGCAGCTTAGGGATTCCCTTACAAGAGACCCAGTACTTC.

This clonotype has only a few counts. The chain joins TRBV12-3 or TRBV12-4 to TRBJ2-5; 8 nucleotides agree with TRBD1. The CDR3 runs to 16 residues. Losses at the gene ends were 6 bases for V and 2 bases for J; bases not matched to a gene: 11. The CDR3 spells CASRPGQGSRQETQYF. DNA of the CDR3: TGTGCCAGCAGACCTGGACAGGGTAGTCGGCAAGAGACCCAGTACTTC.

This clonotype has just a few counts. The chain joins TRBV5-1 to TRBJ2-7, with D possibly being TRBD2 (6 bases). V was shortened by 2 bases and J by 2 bases, with 17 bases between the two germline ends. This CDR3 spans 16 amino acids. The germline V gene has CDR1 SGHRS and CDR2 YFSETQ. CDR3 in amino acids: CASSFGGTTETYEQYF. CDR3 coding DNA: TGCGCCAGCAGCTTTGGGGGGACGACAGAAACCTACGAGCAGTACTTC.